This T cell receptor (beta chain) was retrieved from a study of response to subunit inactivated influenza vaccine. Using its own MiXCR run on the RT-PCR reads, TCRdb lists one record per CDR3 protein. This table has hundreds of thousands of distinct CDR3 sequences, around 8% appearing once. A remark on this clonotype: The antigen is not known.

Findings and limits, study-wide: Every seasonal influenza vaccination brings in few new T cells, the authors suggested.

V was trimmed by 6 bases and J by 3 bases, leaving 20 bases between them. There are 15 residues in the CDR3. Per germline, CDR1 SQVTM and CDR2 ANQGSEA. The source was PBMCs from blood, collected around 2 years after vaccination. The chain joins TRBV29-1 to TRBJ1-2; D not certain. This receptor was obtained from a man between 50 and 75 years old who received an inactivated influenza vaccine. The CDR3 DNA sequence: TGCAGCGTGATGCATTTGGACCGCCCGGACTATGGCTACACCTTC. Translated, it gives CSVMHLDRPDYGYTF. The whole variable domain, filled in from reference TRBV29-1 and TRBJ1-2, reads SAVISQKPSRDICQRGTSLTIQCQVDSQVTMMFWYRQQPGQSLTLIATANQGSEATYESGFVIDKFPISRPNLTFSTLTVSNMSPEDSSIYLCSVMHLDRPDYGYTFGSGTRLTVV.